This TCR beta chain stems from a study of T cells in Graves' hyperthyroidism and ophthalmopathy (dated by TCRdb to about 2019). A note on the overall study: Peripheral blood was sampled at the time of initial diagnosis, prior to any treatment. To identify distinguishing TCR V-J signatures, a discovery cohort of some 99 patients was used, comprising 43 with Graves' ophthalmopathy and under 60 with stable Graves' hyperthyroidism. Prospective prediction of ophthalmopathy was tested in an independent validation cohort of fewer than 20 hyperthyroidism patients and 17 patients who later progressed to ophthalmopathy. The roughly 90 discovery patients were divided at random into training and test sets in a 7:3 ratio. In six Graves' hyperthyroidism patients, the study also compared T-cell repertoires from thyroid tissue with T-cell repertoires from blood. Once sampling was done, hyperthyroidism patients were given methimazole at a starting dose of 30 mg daily, whereas ophthalmopathy patients were given high-dose intravenous methylprednisolone. The paper reports TCR Vbeta CDR3 sequencing of approximately 130 peripheral blood samples: under 45 ophthalmopathy, over 70 hyperthyroidism and around 17 progressor patients. General findings and caveats noted by the study authors: In validation, the model predicted progression to ophthalmopathy with 55% to 71% sensitivity and approximately 78% specificity, a median of approximately 6.5 months before onset. No statistical method was used to fix the sample size in advance, and group allocation was not hidden from the investigators. A 13 V-J signature model separated ophthalmopathy from stable hyperthyroidism, with roughly 88% sensitivity and roughly 81% specificity in cross-validation and 80%/75% in testing. Most expanded thyroid clonotypes (frequency above 0.001) were also detected in blood, suggesting blood repertoires may reflect thyroid immune responses.

The CDR1 and CDR2 encoded by the germline V gene are SGHTA and FQGNSA. The CDR3 starts with the cysteine, ends with the phenylalanine, and has 14 residues. Kept here is only the CDR3 DNA, which spans 42 bases and is read in frame from base 1. V trim: 7 bases; J trim: 0 bases; unmatched bases: 4. A patient counted as having stable Graves' hyperthyroidism if no progression to ophthalmopathy occurred over 18 months of follow-up. The hyperthyroidism patients were between 18 and 65 years old and newly diagnosed, with a disease duration of less than 2 months. Patients with uncontrolled infections, other autoimmune diseases, pregnancy or lactation were excluded. Diagnoses were based on clinical symptoms, serum thyroxine and TRAb, thyroid ultrasound and orbital computed tomography. PBMCs were separated from 8 to 10 ml of fresh peripheral blood using Ficoll-Paque density gradient centrifugation. Total RNA was extracted using Trizol reagent, and RNA quality was assessed on an Agilent 2100 Bioanalyzer.

The TCR beta CDR3 regions were amplified from RNA transcripts. The TCR CDR3 was subjected to a first round of RT-PCR using the HTBI primer set and the Qiagen OneStep RT-PCR kit. A second multiplex PCR round built the libraries, followed by size selection and purification. Sequencing of the libraries was done on an Illumina HiSeq2000 using paired-end 100 bp reads. In the authors' own workflow: Raw data were processed with SOAPnuke, discarding reads with adapters, uncalled bases, mean Phred below 15, or no exact constant-primer or identifier match. High-quality paired reads were merged with COPE v1.2.5, and unique nucleotide sequences were defined as clonotypes. Clonotypes were aligned to IMGT TRBV, TRBD and TRBJ reference segments using MiTCR v1.1. Only V-J combinations with frequency above 0.0001, covering 98% to 99.2% of repertoires, were analysed. The TCS score was defined as F50 (clonal expansion) divided by E x V (chaos), with BLOSUM62-based TCRdist calculated between CDR3 peptides within each V-J. Welch's t-statistics and random forest reduced 500 to 550 V-J features to around 14, which were used in a naive Bayes classifier (R e1071). TCRdb trimmed public reads at Q25 via fastp, called clones via MiXCR and kept in-frame beta chains. CDR3 protein duplicates are merged, each entry listing the most common genes and DNA. These V and J calls derive from TCRdb rather than the authors' analysis. For this sample the table gives under 700,000 distinct CDR3 sequences, of which 15% to 20% were detected only once. The ten largest account for about 17% of the sample.

In regard to this clonotype: The antigen this receptor binds is unknown. The sample holds no much larger clone one base away, and base qualities are not on file.

The sequence links TRBV7-2 to TRBJ2-3; 7 bases in between match TRBD1. The receptor's source is a young woman with Graves' hyperthyroidism. Sequenced: blood. The DNA sequence is TGTGCCAGCAACCGGGACAGTAGCACAGATACGCAGTATTTT. It translates to CASNRDSSTDTQYF.